This T cell receptor (beta chain) comes out of a study of blood T cell repertoires in COVID-19. Study information: Sites in the United States, Italy and Spain provided acute and convalescent COVID-19 samples. PBMCs, B-cell-depleted T cells, or T cells provided the cDNA or gDNA that made up the material.

Study processing details: Amplification of reference gene primers was used by the study to estimate nucleated cell counts. Method: immunoSEQ multiplex PCR; TCRdb's copy keeps in-frame clones and lacks some. Clone size and the V and J calls come from that table; the DNA yielded D and trimming. The sample shows roughly 330,000 clones, about 83% of them seen only once. Germline V gene lookup returns CDR1 SGHTA and CDR2 FQGNSA. CDR3 size: 13 residues. V was pared by 5 bases and J by 6 bases, with 13 bases between. Sequencing was carried out using peripheral blood. This TCR was sampled from a woman aged 50 to 65 with acute or convalescent COVID-19. The rearrangement uses TRBV7-2 and TRBJ1-2, with a weak D call TRBD1 (6 bases). The CDR3 loop is CASSPGTTNGYTF. As DNA, the CDR3 is TGTGCCAGCAGCCCCGGGACAACAAATGGCTACACCTTC.